A single T cell receptor (beta chain) is shown here with its context. The sample originates from a study of blood T cell repertoires in COVID-19. Study details: Researchers got acute and convalescent COVID-19 samples from the United States, Italy and Spain. Nucleic acid was either cDNA or gDNA, and it came from T cells, B-cell-depleted T cells, or PBMCs.

V was trimmed by 5 bases and J by 1 base, leaving 14 bases between them. This CDR3 has 16 amino acids. CDR1 is MGHRA and CDR2 is YSYEKL in the germline V gene. Authors' processing steps: Scientists estimated how many nucleated cells there were by amplifying reference gene primers. Sequencing used immunoSEQ multiplex PCR; TCRdb keeps in-frame clones, though not all of them. V and J calls and clone size follow that table, whereas D and trimming were derived from the DNA. The sample carries about 160,000 clones, approximately 95% recorded once. The sample was peripheral blood. This TCR was sampled from a woman in her sixties with COVID-19, enrolled during active disease. This chain uses TRBV4-1 with TRBJ2-2; tentative D call: TRBD2 (5 bases). Here the CDR3 DNA reads TGCGCCAGCAGCACCCGGGCTAGCTTGAACACCGGGGAGCTGTTTTTT. This codes for CASSTRASLNTGELFF.